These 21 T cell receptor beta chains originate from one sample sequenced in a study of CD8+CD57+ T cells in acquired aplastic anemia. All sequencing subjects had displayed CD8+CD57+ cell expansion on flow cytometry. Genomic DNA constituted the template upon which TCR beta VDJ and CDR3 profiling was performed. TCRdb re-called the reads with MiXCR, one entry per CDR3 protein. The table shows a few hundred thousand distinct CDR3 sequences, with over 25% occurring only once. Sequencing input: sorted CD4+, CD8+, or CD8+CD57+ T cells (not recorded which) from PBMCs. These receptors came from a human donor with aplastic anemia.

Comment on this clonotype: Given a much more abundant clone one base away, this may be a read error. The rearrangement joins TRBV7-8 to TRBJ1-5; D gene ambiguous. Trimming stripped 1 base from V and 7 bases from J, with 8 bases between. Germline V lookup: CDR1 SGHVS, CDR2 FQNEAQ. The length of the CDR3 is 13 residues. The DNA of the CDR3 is TGTGCCAGCAGCTTAGAGGTTAGCCAGCCCCAGCATTTT. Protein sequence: CASSLEVSQPQHF.

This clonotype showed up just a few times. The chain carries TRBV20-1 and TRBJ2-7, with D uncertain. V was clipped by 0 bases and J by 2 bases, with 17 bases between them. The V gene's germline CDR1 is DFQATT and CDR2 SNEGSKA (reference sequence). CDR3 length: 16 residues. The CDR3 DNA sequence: TGCAGTGCTAGAGACTGGAATCTCCTCAAGGCCTACGAGCAGTACTTC. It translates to CSARDWNLLKAYEQYF.

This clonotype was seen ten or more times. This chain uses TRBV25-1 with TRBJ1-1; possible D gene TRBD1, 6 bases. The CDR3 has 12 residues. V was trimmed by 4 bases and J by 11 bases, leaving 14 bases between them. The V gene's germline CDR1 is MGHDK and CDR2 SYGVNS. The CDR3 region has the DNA TGTGCCAGCAGTGCCCCTGGTCAGGGGGCTTTCTTT. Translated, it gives CASSAPGQGAFF. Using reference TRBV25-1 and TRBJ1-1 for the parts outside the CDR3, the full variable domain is EADIYQTPRYLVIGTGKKITLECSQTMGHDKMYWYQQDPGMELHLIHYSYGVNSTEKGDLSSESTVSRIRTEHFPLTLESARPSHTSQYLCASSAPGQGAFFGQGTRLTVV.

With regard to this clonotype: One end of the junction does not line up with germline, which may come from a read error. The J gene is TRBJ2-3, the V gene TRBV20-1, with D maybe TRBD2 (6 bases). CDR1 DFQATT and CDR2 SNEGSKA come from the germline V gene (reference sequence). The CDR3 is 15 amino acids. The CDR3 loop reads CSARDALASTDTQYF. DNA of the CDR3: TGCAGTGCTAGAGATGCGCTAGCGAGCACGGATACGCAGTATTTT.

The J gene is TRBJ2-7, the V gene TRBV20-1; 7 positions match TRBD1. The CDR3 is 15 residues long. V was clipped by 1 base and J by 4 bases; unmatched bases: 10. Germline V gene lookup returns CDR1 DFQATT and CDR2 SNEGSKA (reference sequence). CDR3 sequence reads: CSARVIGDRVYEQYF. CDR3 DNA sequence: TGCAGTGCTAGAGTCATAGGAGACAGGGTATACGAGCAGTACTTC.

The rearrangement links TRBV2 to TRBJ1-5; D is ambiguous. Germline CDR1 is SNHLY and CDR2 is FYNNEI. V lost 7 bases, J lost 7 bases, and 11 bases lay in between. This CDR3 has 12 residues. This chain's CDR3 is CASNSNTQPQHF. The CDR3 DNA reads TGTGCCAGCAACTCTAACACGCAGCCCCAGCATTTT.

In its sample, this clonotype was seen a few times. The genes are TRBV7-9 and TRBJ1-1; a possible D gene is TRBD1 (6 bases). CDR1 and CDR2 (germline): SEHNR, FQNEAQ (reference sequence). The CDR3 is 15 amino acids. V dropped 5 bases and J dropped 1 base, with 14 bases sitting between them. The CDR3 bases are TGTGCCAGCAGCCCCCTCGAGACAGGGAACACTGAAGCTTTCTTT. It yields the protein CASSPLETGNTEAFF.

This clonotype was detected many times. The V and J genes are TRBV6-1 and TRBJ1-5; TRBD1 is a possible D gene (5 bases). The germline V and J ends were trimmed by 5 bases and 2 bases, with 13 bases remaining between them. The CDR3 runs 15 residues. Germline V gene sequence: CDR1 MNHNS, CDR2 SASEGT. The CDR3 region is CASSTGPAGNQPQHF. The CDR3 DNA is TGTGCCAGCAGTACAGGCCCCGCGGGCAATCAGCCCCAGCATTTT.

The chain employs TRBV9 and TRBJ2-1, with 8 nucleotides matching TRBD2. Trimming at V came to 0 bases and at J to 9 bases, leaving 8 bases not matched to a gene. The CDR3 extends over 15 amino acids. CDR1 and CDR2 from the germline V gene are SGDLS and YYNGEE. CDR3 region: CASSVVGAGVGEQFF. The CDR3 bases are TGTGCCAGCAGCGTAGTCGGAGCGGGGGTCGGTGAGCAGTTCTTC.

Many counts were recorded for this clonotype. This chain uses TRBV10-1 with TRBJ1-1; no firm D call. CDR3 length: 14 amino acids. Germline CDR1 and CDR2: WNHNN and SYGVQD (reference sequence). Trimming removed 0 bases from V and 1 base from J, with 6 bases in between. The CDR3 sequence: CASSESSANTEAFF. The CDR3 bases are TGCGCCAGCAGTGAGTCTTCGGCGAACACTGAAGCTTTCTTT.

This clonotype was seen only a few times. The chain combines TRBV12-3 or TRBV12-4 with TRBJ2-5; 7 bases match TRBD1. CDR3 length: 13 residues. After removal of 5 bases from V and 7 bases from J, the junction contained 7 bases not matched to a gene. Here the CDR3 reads CASSPTGAWTQYF. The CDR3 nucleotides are TGTGCCAGCAGTCCCACAGGGGCGTGGACCCAGTACTTC.

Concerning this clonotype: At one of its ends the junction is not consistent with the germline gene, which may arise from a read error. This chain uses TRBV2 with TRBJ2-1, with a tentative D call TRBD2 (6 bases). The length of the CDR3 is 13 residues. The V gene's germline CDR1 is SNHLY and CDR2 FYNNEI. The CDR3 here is CASTYTGDNKQFF. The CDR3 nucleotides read TGTGCCAGCACCTACACGGGAGACAATAAGCAGTTCTTC.

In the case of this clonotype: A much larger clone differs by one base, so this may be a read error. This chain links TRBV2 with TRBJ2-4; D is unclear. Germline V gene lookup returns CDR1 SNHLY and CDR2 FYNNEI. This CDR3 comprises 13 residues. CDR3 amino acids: CASTDGSQRIQCF. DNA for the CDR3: TGTGCCAGCACTGACGGGTCCCAGAGGATTCAGTGCTTC.

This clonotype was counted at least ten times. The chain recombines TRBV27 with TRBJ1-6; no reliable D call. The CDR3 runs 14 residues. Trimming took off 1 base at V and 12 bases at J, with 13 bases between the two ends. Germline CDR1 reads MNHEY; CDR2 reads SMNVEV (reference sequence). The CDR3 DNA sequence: TGTGCCAGCAGTTTATGGCAGAAACTAGGACCCCTCCACTTT. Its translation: CASSLWQKLGPLHF.

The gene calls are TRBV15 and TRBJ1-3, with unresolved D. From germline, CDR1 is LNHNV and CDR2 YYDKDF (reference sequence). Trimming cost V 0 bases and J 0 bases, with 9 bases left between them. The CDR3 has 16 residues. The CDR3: CATSRDTTRSGNTIYF. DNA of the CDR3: TGTGCCACCAGCAGAGATACGACACGCTCTGGAAACACCATATATTTT. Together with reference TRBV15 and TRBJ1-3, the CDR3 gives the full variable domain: DAMVIQNPRYQVTQFGKPVTLSCSQTLNHNVMYWYQQKSSQAPKLLFHYYDKDFNNEADTPDNFQSRRPNTSFCFLDIRSPGLGDTAMYLCATSRDTTRSGNTIYFGEGSWLTVV.

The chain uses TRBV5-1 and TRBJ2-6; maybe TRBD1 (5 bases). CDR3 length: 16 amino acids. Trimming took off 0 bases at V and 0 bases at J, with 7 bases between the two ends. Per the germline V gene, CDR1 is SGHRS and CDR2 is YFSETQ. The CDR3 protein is CASSLGQSSGANVLTF. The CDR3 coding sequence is TGCGCCAGCAGCTTGGGACAGTCCTCTGGGGCCAACGTCCTGACTTTC.

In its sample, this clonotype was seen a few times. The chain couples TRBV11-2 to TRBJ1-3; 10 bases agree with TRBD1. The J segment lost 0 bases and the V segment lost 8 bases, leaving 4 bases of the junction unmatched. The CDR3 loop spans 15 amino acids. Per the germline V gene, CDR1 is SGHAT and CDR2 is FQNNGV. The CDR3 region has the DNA TGTGCCAGCGGAGGACAGGGGGTCTCTGGAAACACCATATATTTT. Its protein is CASGGQGVSGNTIYF.

CDR3 DNA sequence: TGTGCCAGCAGACCGCAACGGGATTCACCCCTCCACTTT. Translated, it gives CASRPQRDSPLHF. The chain employs TRBV2 and TRBJ1-6; D call uncertain. This CDR3 has 13 amino acids. V dropped 6 bases and J dropped 8 bases, with 11 bases sitting between them. Germline values: CDR1 SNHLY, CDR2 FYNNEI.

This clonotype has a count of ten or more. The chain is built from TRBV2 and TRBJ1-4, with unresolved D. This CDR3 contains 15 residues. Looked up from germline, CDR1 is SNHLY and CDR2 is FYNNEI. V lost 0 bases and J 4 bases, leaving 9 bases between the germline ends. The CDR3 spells CASSEALGSNEKLFF. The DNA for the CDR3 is TGTGCCAGCAGTGAAGCGCTGGGAAGTAATGAAAAACTGTTTTTT. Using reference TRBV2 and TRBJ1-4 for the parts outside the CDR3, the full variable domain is EPEVTQTPSHQVTQMGQEVILRCVPISNHLYFYWYRQILGQKVEFLVSFYNNEISEKSEIFDDQFSVERPDGSNFTLKIRSTKLEDSAMYFCASSEALGSNEKLFFGSGTQLSVL.

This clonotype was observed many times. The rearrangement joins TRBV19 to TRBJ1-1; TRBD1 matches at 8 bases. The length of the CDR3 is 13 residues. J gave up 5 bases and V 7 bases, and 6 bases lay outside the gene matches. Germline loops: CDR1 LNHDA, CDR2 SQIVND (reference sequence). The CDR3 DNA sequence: TGTGCCAGTACACAGGGGGACGGAACTGAAGCTTTCTTT. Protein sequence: CASTQGDGTEAFF.

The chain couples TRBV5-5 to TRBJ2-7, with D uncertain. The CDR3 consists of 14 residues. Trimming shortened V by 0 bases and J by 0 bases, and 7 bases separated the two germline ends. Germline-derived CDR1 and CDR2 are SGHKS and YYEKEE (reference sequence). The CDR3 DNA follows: TGTGCCAGCAGCTTGGTAGGGCCCTCCTACGAGCAGTACTTC. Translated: CASSLVGPSYEQYF.